This T cell receptor beta chain was captured by sequencing in a study of blood T cell repertoires in COVID-19. About the study: The United States, Italy and Spain provided the acute and convalescent COVID-19 samples. Nucleic acid was either cDNA or gDNA, and it came from T cells, B-cell-depleted T cells, or PBMCs.

As handled by the study authors: By means of reference gene primer amplification, nucleated cell counts were estimated. The table came from immunoSEQ multiplex PCR; TCRdb's copy has only in-frame clones and leaves some out. The D gene and trimming were derived from the DNA, and the V and J assignments and clone size from that table. The sample has 240,000 or so clones, roughly 86% seen once. The CDR3 has 18 amino acids. Germline CDR1 reads SGDLS; CDR2 reads YYNGEE. The V gene end was trimmed by 4 bases and the J gene end by 0 bases; junction bases not matched to a gene: 8. The source of this sequence is a woman under 40 with acute or convalescent COVID-19. Specimen: peripheral blood. The chain uses TRBV9 and TRBJ1-4, with 11 bases fitting TRBD1. The CDR3 coding sequence is TGTGCCAGCAGCTTCTCCGGGACAGGGGGATCAACTAATGAAAAACTGTTTTTT. Translating gives CASSFSGTGGSTNEKLFF. The entire variable domain, with the rest obtained from reference TRBV9 and TRBJ1-4, is as follows: DSGVTQTPKHLITATGQRVTLRCSPRSGDLSVYWYQQSLDQGLQFLIQYYNGEERAKGNILERFSAQQFPDLHSELNLSSLELGDSALYFCASSFSGTGGSTNEKLFFGSGTQLSVL.